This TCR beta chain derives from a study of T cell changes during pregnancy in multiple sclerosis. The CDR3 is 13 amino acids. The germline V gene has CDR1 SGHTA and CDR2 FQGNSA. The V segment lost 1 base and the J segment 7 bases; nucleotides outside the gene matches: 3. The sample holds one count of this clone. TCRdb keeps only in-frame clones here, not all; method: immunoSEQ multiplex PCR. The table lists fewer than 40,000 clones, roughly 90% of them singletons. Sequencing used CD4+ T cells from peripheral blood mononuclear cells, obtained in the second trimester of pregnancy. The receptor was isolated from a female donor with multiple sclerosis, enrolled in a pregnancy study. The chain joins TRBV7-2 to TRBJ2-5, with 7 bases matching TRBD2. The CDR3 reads CASSLEWGGTQYF. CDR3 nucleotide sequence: TGTGCCAGCAGCTTAGAATGGGGGGGGACCCAGTACTTC.